This TCR beta chain was identified in a study of shared clonotypes between healthy human individuals. Germline V gene sequence: CDR1 SGHNT, CDR2 YYREEE (reference sequence). Losses at the gene ends were 1 base for V and 7 bases for J; bases not matched to a gene: 11. The CDR3 is 16 residues long. Measured with immunoSEQ multiplex PCR; TCRdb has only the in-frame clones, and not every one. Seen here are 2,500,000 or so clones, roughly 93% observed once, and the top ten hold more than 0.35%. The healthy adult donors were HIV-negative and reported no recent acute infections or vaccinations. The source of this sequence is a young man in good health. Some clones in this sample may be carry-over from other donors' samples. The sequenced sample consisted of naive CD4+ T cells from PBMCs. Noted subset: CD45RA+ positively selected. V gene TRBV5-4 combines with J gene TRBJ2-1, with 7 bases lining up with TRBD2. The DNA of the CDR3 is TGTGCCAGCAGCTTGTCGGCTAGCGGATTTACGAATGAGCAGTTCTTC. Amino acids: CASSLSASGFTNEQFF.